Below, 16 T cell receptor beta chains from the same sample are listed, as sequenced in a study of T-cell reconstitution after alpha-beta-depleted transplantation in children. A TCRbeta library incorporating unique molecular identifiers was prepared. TCRdb fed the PCR reads into MiXCR, producing one record per CDR3 protein. The table shows some 500,000 distinct CDR3 sequences, with approximately 16% occurring only once. The sample was PBMCs from the stem cell graft donor, taken from the stem cell graft. These receptors were taken from a human donor who donated a stem cell graft to a child with acute lymphoblastic leukemia.

About this clonotype: A read error may produce the germline difference seen at one junction end. The CDR3 DNA reads as TGCGCCAGCCTTGGGACAGGGGAAAACAGTCAGTACTTC. Protein sequence: CASLGTGENSQYF. This rearrangement joins TRBV5-1 to TRBJ2-4, with 10 bases lining up with TRBD1. The CDR3 is 13 amino acids. Looked up from germline, CDR1 is SGHRS and CDR2 is YFSETQ.

This clonotype was observed a few times. The rearrangement links TRBV20-1 to TRBJ2-7; 8 nucleotides line up with TRBD2. The length of the CDR3 is 14 residues. Losses at the gene ends were 3 bases for V and 3 bases for J; bases not matched to a gene: 7. The V gene's germline CDR1 is DFQATT and CDR2 SNEGSKA (reference sequence). DNA for the CDR3: TGCAGTGCTAGTGAGGAGCGGGAGATCTACGAGCAGTACTTC. It codes for CSASEEREIYEQYF.

This clonotype appeared a few times. The chain uses TRBV30 and TRBJ1-1; TRBD1 might be the D (5 bases). Germline V CDR1 and CDR2: GTSNPN, SVGIG (reference sequence). The CDR3 consists of 13 residues. Trimming removed 5 bases from V and 0 bases from J, with 10 bases in between. The CDR3 sequence: CAWVRGLNTEAFF. The CDR3 nucleotides are TGTGCCTGGGTAAGGGGATTGAACACTGAAGCTTTCTTT.

The chain combines TRBV20-1 with TRBJ2-5; 16 bases fit TRBD2. Germline values: CDR1 DFQATT, CDR2 SNEGSKA (reference sequence). The V gene end was trimmed by 5 bases and the J gene end by 5 bases; junction bases not matched to a gene: 11. This CDR3 is 17 amino acids long. The CDR3 sequence is CSAQPGLAGGPEETQYF. The CDR3 region has the DNA TGCAGTGCTCAACCGGGACTAGCGGGAGGGCCCGAGGAGACCCAGTACTTC.

This clonotype was recorded a few times. The genes are TRBV4-2 and TRBJ2-1, with D perhaps matching TRBD1 (5 bases). The germline V gene has CDR1 LGHNA and CDR2 YNFKEQ. The CDR3 is 13 amino acids. V was pared by 4 bases and J by 10 bases, with 14 bases between. CDR3 sequence (DNA): TGTGCCAGCAGCCCCCTTAATAGGGGCGAGCAGTTCTTC. It translates to CASSPLNRGEQFF.

The rearrangement links TRBV24-1 to TRBJ2-7; D gene unclear. Germline values: CDR1 KGHDR, CDR2 SFDVKD. The CDR3 is 13 amino acids. V lost 7 bases, J lost 2 bases, and 11 bases lay in between. The CDR3 coding sequence is TGTGCCACCAGCCCGGACGGAACCTACGAGCAGTACTTC. It translates to CATSPDGTYEQYF.

The CDR3 DNA reads TGCGCCAGCAGCTTGGTGGGGGACCCAAACAATGAGCAGTTCTTC. This gives the protein CASSLVGDPNNEQFF. This sequence joins TRBV5-1 and TRBJ2-1; either TRBD1 or TRBD2 may supply D (5 bases each). V lost 0 bases and J 5 bases, leaving 12 bases between the germline ends. Germline lookup yields CDR1 SGHRS and CDR2 YFSETQ. This CDR3 has 15 residues.

A few counts support this clonotype. The rearrangement uses TRBV18 and TRBJ2-7, with D possibly TRBD2 on 5 matching bases. With 0 bases removed from V and 5 bases from J, the gap between germline ends came to 17 bases. The CDR3 totals 16 residues. CDR1 and CDR2 from the germline V gene are KGHSH and LQKENI. The CDR3 loop is CASSPPGGFKYDEQYF. The CDR3 bases are TGTGCCAGCTCACCACCGGGCGGGTTTAAGTATGACGAGCAGTACTTC.

This clonotype was observed a few times. The chain joins TRBV5-6 to TRBJ1-1; the match to TRBD1 covers 11 bases. V shed 1 base and J 4 bases; nucleotides not matched to a gene: 3. The germline CDR1 and CDR2 sequences are SGHDT and YYEEEE. The CDR3 is 15 residues long. Written as DNA, the CDR3 is TGTGCCAGCAGCTTGCCGGGACAGGGGGTCACTGAAGCTTTCTTT. Translated, it gives CASSLPGQGVTEAFF.

V gene TRBV4-1 combines with J gene TRBJ2-1, with D perhaps matching TRBD1 (6 bases). This CDR3 has 12 residues. Germline V CDR1 and CDR2: MGHRA, YSYEKL. V was trimmed by 1 base and J by 14 bases, leaving 12 bases between them. The CDR3 here is CASSQGDTREFF. Here the CDR3 DNA reads TGCGCCAGCAGCCAAGGGGACACTAGGGAGTTCTTC.

This clonotype was seen a handful of times. V usage is TRBV5-1 and J usage is TRBJ2-5; 12 nucleotides agree with TRBD2. V trimming: 0 bases; J trimming: 4 bases; junction bases outside the gene matches: 4. The CDR3 totals 16 residues. The V gene's germline CDR1 is SGHRS and CDR2 YFSETQ. CDR3 amino acids: CASSLGPSGRGETQYF. The CDR3 nucleotides read TGCGCCAGCAGCTTGGGTCCTAGCGGGAGGGGAGAGACCCAGTACTTC.

This clonotype appeared a few times. This rearrangement joins TRBV7-9 to TRBJ2-5; 13 nucleotides match TRBD2. V lost 5 bases, J lost 5 bases, and 8 bases stayed unmatched. The germline gives CDR1 SEHNR, CDR2 FQNEAQ (reference sequence). This CDR3 comprises 16 residues. CDR3 nucleotide sequence: TGTGCCAGCAGCATGGGACTAGCGGGATCGGGGGAGACCCAGTACTTC. This translates into CASSMGLAGSGETQYF.

This clonotype came up a few times. The chain uses TRBV20-1 and TRBJ2-2; 8 nucleotides agree with TRBD1. The CDR3 covers 14 residues. The V segment lost 4 bases and the J segment 5 bases; nucleotides outside the gene matches: 6. Per germline, CDR1 DFQATT and CDR2 SNEGSKA (reference sequence). CDR3 loop: CSAIDTGGTGELFF. The CDR3 DNA is TGCAGTGCTATCGACACAGGGGGAACCGGGGAGCTGTTTTTT.

With regard to this clonotype: The junction does not match germline at one end; this may be a read error. The chain is built from TRBV27 and TRBJ2-7; 7 nucleotides match TRBD1. Looked up from germline, CDR1 is MNHEY and CDR2 is SMNVEV (reference sequence). This CDR3 comprises 13 residues. The CDR3 nucleotides read TGTGCCAGCAGTTTAAAGGGGGCCTACGAGCATTACTTC. Amino acids: CASSLKGAYEHYF.

The table lists this clonotype with many counts. The chain is built from TRBV7-6 and TRBJ2-7; 8 bases line up with TRBD2. This CDR3 region has 16 residues. Looked up from germline, CDR1 is SGHVS and CDR2 is FNYEAQ. V lost 8 bases, J lost 0 bases, and 12 bases stayed unmatched. The chain's CDR3 is CASGPGGAEDSYEQYF. In nucleotides, the CDR3 is TGTGCCAGCGGTCCGGGAGGGGCGGAGGACTCCTACGAGCAGTACTTC. Drawing the rest from reference TRBV7-6 and TRBJ2-7, the complete variable domain is GAGVSQSPRYKVTKRGQDVALRCDPISGHVSLYWYRQALGQGPEFLTYFNYEAQQDKSGLPNDRFSAERPEGSISTLTIQRTEQRDSAMYRCASGPGGAEDSYEQYFGPGTRLTVT.

V gene TRBV20-1 combines with J gene TRBJ2-3, with D perhaps TRBD1 (7 bases). The CDR3 is made up of 14 amino acids. CDR1 and CDR2 (germline): DFQATT, SNEGSKA (reference sequence). Trimming removed 0 bases at V and 4 bases at J, with 11 bases between. The CDR3 DNA reads TGCAGTGCTAGAGAGGTCAGGGGGGCAGATACGCAGTATTTT. Translated, it gives CSAREVRGADTQYF.